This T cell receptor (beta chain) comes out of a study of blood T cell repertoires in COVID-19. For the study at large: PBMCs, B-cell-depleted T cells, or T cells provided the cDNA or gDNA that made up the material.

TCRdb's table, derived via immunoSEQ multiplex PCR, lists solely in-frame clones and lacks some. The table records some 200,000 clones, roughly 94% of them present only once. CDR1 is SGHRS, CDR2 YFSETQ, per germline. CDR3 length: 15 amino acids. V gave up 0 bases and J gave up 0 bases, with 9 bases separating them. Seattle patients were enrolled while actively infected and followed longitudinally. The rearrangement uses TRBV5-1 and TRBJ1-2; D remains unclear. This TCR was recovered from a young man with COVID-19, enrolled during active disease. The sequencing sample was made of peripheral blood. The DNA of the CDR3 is TGCGCCAGCAGCTTGGCCGTAGCAGCTAACTATGGCTACACCTTC. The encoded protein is CASSLAVAANYGYTF.